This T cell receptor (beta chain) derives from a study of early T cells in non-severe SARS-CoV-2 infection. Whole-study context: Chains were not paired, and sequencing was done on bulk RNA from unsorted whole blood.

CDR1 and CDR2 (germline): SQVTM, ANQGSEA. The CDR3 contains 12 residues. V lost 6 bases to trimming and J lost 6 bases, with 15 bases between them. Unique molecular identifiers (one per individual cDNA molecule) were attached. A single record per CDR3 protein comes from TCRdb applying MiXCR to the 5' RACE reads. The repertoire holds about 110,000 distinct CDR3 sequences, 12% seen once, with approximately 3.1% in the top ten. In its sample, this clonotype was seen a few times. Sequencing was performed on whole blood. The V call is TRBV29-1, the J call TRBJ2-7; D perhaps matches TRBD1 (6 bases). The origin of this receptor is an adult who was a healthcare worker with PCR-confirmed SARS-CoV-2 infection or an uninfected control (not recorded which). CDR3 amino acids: CSVVTGSGEQYF. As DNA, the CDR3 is TGCAGCGTGGTGACAGGCTCTGGCGAGCAGTACTTC.